A single T cell receptor (beta chain) is shown here with its context. Which antigen it targets is not known. No base qualities exist here, and no much larger clone lies one base off it. Library preparation used PCR. DNA from cultured CD4+ T cells was subjected to TCR sequencing with the Oncomine TCR Beta short-read assay at the Johns Hopkins FTIC core. The QIAamp micro DNA kit was used to extract genomic DNA from the cultured CD4+ T cells. The Oncomine TCR Beta libraries from cultured CD4+ T cells were pooled using unique dual indexes and then sequenced on an Illumina iSeq 100. In the original analysis: Non-productive sequences were removed, and CDR3s not starting with C, not ending with F or W, or shorter than 7 amino acids were discarded. Antigen-specific clonotypes were identified with the MANAFEST web application by comparing peptide-stimulated wells with reference and other culture wells. For a clone to be called positive, the clone needed an FDR below 0.05, an odds ratio above 5, and a productive frequency above 0.1% in at least two of three replicate wells. A clonotype was classed as cross-reactive if the clonotype showed significant expansion both in SARS-CoV-2 spike wells and in at least one common cold coronavirus spike condition. Levenshtein distances (stringdist) and unrooted phylogenetic trees (ape) in R version 3.6.1 were used to assess CDR3 homology. TCRdb applied fastp at Q25 and MiXCR to the public reads, then kept only in-frame beta chains. Merged by CDR3 protein, the rows form single entries marked with the most common genes and DNA. The V and J calls reflect TCRdb's pipeline rather than the authors' work. The sample has roughly 9,500 distinct CDR3 sequences on record, about 65% of them singletons. 20% to 30% of the sample comes from the top ten.

The data were taken from a study of vaccination and CD4 T cells after COVID-19 (dated by TCRdb to between 2021 and 2024). About the study as a whole: Every convalescent patient had a positive nasal swab PCR test for SARS-CoV-2, with mild disease in 8 to 10 patients and severe disease in one. The time from the second vaccine dose to post-vaccine blood sampling had a median of roughly 72 days and ranged from 14 to 241 days. In control cultures, a CEFX viral epitope pool was used as positive control, an HIV-1 Nef peptide pool was used as negative control, or no peptide was added. Each participant got two doses of either the Pfizer-BioNTech BNT162b2 vaccine (n=8) or the Moderna mRNA-1273 vaccine (n=2). For stimulating the cultures, overlapping spike peptide pools were used, derived from SARS-CoV-2 as well as from the common cold coronaviruses HCoV-NL63, HCoV-OC43 and HCoV-229E. In the convalescent cohort there were six males and four females, among whom were two Hispanic individuals, seven Caucasians, two Asians and one multiracial person. The spike-specific CD4+ TCR repertoire was compared before and after mRNA vaccination in approximately 9 COVID-19 convalescent patients and a handful of infection-naive healthy vaccine recipients. Post-COVID blood samples were collected from convalescent patients a median of roughly 100 days after diagnosis, with a range of roughly 30 to 161 days.

In the paper's terms, the treatment or condition label means: approximately nine-day PBMC culture with coronavirus spike peptide pools or control peptides (ViraFEST assay). The ViraFEST assay, used in the study, expanded antigen-specific T cells with peptide pools and then identified the expanded clonotypes through TCR sequencing. The convalescent patients' positive SARS-CoV-2 PCR tests fell between March and December 2020, which was before the Alpha, Beta and Delta variants emerged in the United States. More than 1.5 million PBMCs per well were cultured in IMDM with approximately 5% human AB serum and about 9.2 IU/ml IL-2, plus 10 ug/ml peptide pools. On days 3 and 7, half of the culture medium was replaced with fresh IL-2-containing medium. After around 11 days of culture, CD4+ T cells were isolated by negative selection using the EasySep CD4+ T cell isolation kit. Ficoll-Paque Plus gradient centrifugation was used to isolate PBMCs from whole blood, and the isolated PBMCs were then either used fresh or cryopreserved at -140C. Each culture condition was generally run in triplicate wells.

The investigation overall reported the following: The study included relatively few convalescent patients and did not analyze early timepoints after natural infection. Among convalescent patients, a median roughly 90% of the SARS-CoV-2-reactive clones seen after vaccination appeared only after vaccination, which suggests priming specific to the vaccine. An increase in the median number of SARS-CoV-2-reactive clonotypes from around 20 after infection to roughly 38 after vaccination was observed, but the change was not found to be significant. Nearly all vaccine-specific clones in convalescent patients (304 of 307) were mono-reactive for SARS-CoV-2 spike rather than cross-reactive with common cold coronaviruses.

This TCR was recovered from a human donor who had recovered from COVID-19. The sample consisted of CD4+ T cells from blood, cultured in vitro.

The sequence in DNA is TGTGCCAGCAGCCGGGAGATTGGGAACGAGCAGTTCTTC. The resulting protein is CASSREIGNEQFF. In this chain, TRBV7-7 is recombined with TRBJ2-1; TRBD2 is a weak D gene call, 6 bases matching. The germline V gene (reference sequence) supplies CDR1 SSHAT and CDR2 FNYEAQ. The CDR3 holds 13 amino acids from the cysteine to the phenylalanine. The entry retains the CDR3 DNA only, 39 bases that are in frame from base 1. V loses 5 bases of germline sequence and J loses 10 bases, and the interval between the two ends is 15 bases.